This is a list of T cell receptor beta chains from one sample in a study of T cells in Graves' hyperthyroidism and ophthalmopathy. TCRdb recomputed calls from the multiplex PCR reads with MiXCR, one row per CDR3 protein. The repertoire has under 400,000 distinct CDR3 sequences, around 15% of them found once; the top ten carry roughly a fifth. Sequenced material: blood. Source of these receptors: a woman aged 55-75 years with Graves' ophthalmopathy. Each CDR3 is given with its conserved first and last residue. D genes are given only for firm matches. Clone size, where shown, is once, few, many, or a class for clones that have expanded.

-	many	TRBV5-1	TRBJ2-2	TGCGCCAGCAGCTTGGAGGGACGCACCGGGGAGCTGTTTTTT	CASSLEGRTGELFF
-	many	TRBV7-9	TRBJ2-6	TGTGCCAGCAGCTTAGCGTCCCTTGGGTGGTTCGGGTCTGGGGCCAACGTCCTGACTTTC	CASSLASLGWFGSGANVLTF
TRBD2	many	TRBV5-1	TRBJ2-7	TGCGCCAGCAGCTTTTCGTCTTCCCGGGAGGGATCCTACGAGCAGTACTTC	CASSFSSSREGSYEQYF
-	-	TRBV20-1	TRBJ1-6	TGCAGTGCTAGAGATCAGTACAATTCACCCCTCCACTTT	CSARDQYNSPLHF
-	many	TRBV2	TRBJ2-1	TGTGCCAGCAGTGTTTCGCCTGAGCAGTTCTTC	CASSVSPEQFF
-	many	TRBV20-1	TRBJ2-5	TGCAGTGCTAGTGACGGATGGTACCAAGAGACCCAGTACTTC	CSASDGWYQETQYF
-	-	TRBV24-1	TRBJ2-2	TGTGCCACCAGTGACCCCCGTCGGGCGGACAACACCGGGGAGCTGTTTTTT	CATSDPRRADNTGELFF
TRBD2	once	TRBV28	TRBJ2-1	TGTGCCAGCAGACCGACTAGCGGGAGGGCAAAATCTTACAATGAGCAGTTCTTC	CASRPTSGRAKSYNEQFF
TRBD2	few	TRBV6-1	TRBJ2-2	TGTGCCAGCAGTGAAGTAGTAGCGGGAGGTACCGGGGAGCTGTTTTTT	CASSEVVAGGTGELFF
-	many	TRBV6-1	TRBJ1-1	TGTGCCACCACCGGTTTCCCTCACGATCGGATGAACACTGAAGCTTTCTTT	CATTGFPHDRMNTEAFF
-	-	TRBV24-1	TRBJ2-3	TGTGCCACCAGTGGAGCCAGGGTCACAGATACGCAGTATTTT	CATSGARVTDTQYF
-	few	TRBV5-4	TRBJ2-2	TGTGCCAGCAGCAGGGCTAGCTACACCGGGGAGCTGTTTTTT	CASSRASYTGELFF
-	many	TRBV12-3/TRBV12-4	TRBJ2-1	TGTGCCAGCAGTTTAAAGCCCCCAATTGGGTTTTTAGGCAATGAGCAGTTCTTC	CASSLKPPIGFLGNEQFF
-	few	TRBV30	TRBJ2-1	TGTGCCAGCATCGGGAGCGCAGGAAACAATGAGCAGTTCTTC	CASIGSAGNNEQFF
-	many	TRBV20-1	TRBJ2-3	TGCAGTGCTAGAGATATCGGGGGTATGGGAACAGATACGCAGTATTTT	CSARDIGGMGTDTQYF
-	few	TRBV12-3/TRBV12-4	TRBJ2-7	TGTGCCAGCACCGATAGGTGGACCTCCTACGAGCAGTACTTC	CASTDRWTSYEQYF
-	many	TRBV3-1	TRBJ2-1	TGTGCCAGCCACTCGAGGGGAGAGCAGTTCTTC	CASHSRGEQFF
-	many	TRBV20-1	TRBJ2-3	TGCAGTCCGCCTGAACCCACCGGTACGCAGTATTTT	CSPPEPTGTQYF
TRBD2	-	TRBV14	TRBJ2-1	TGTGCCAGCAGCCAGTACGTAACTAGCGGGAGCTACAATGAGCAGTTCTTC	CASSQYVTSGSYNEQFF
-	-	TRBV9	TRBJ2-2	TGTGCCAGCAGCGGAAAAACCTACACCGGGGAGCTGTTTTTT	CASSGKTYTGELFF
-	-	TRBV11-2	TRBJ2-6	TGTGCCAGCAGCACCCGGGGATGGGGAGCCAACGTCCTGACTTTC	CASSTRGWGANVLTF
TRBD2	many	TRBV20-1	TRBJ2-1	TGCAGTGCTGAGGCTAGCGGCCCGCGCAATGAGCAGTTCTTC	CSAEASGPRNEQFF
-	-	TRBV20-1	TRBJ1-2	TGCAGTGCTAGTTACCGAACTTTTAACTATGGCTACACCTTC	CSASYRTFNYGYTF
TRBD1	many	TRBV12-3/TRBV12-4	TRBJ2-7	TGTGCCAGCAGTTTCGGCAGGGGGCTAAGCTACGAGCAGTACTTC	CASSFGRGLSYEQYF
-	-	TRBV12-3/TRBV12-4	TRBJ2-4	TGTGCCAGCAGTTCACCGGGGCCAGGGGCCAAAAACATTCAGTACTTC	CASSSPGPGAKNIQYF
TRBD2	many	TRBV7-2	TRBJ2-1	TGTGCCAGCAGCTTAGAGCCTAGCGGGAGTTTGAATGAGCAGTTCTTC	CASSLEPSGSLNEQFF
-	many	TRBV6-1	TRBJ2-7	TGTGCCAGCAGTTCCCTGACAGGCACCTACGAGCAGTACTTC	CASSSLTGTYEQYF
TRBD2	many	TRBV28	TRBJ2-7	TGTGCCAGCAGTTCTGCGCCCGACGGACTAGCGGGAGCCTACGAGCAGTACTTC	CASSSAPDGLAGAYEQYF
TRBD2	many	TRBV6-1	TRBJ2-1	TGTGCCAGCAGTGAAGTGGCGGGAGTCTATAATGAGCAGTTCTTC	CASSEVAGVYNEQFF
TRBD2	-	TRBV5-1	TRBJ2-1	TGCGCCAGCAGCTTGGTGGGAGGGCCCTCCTACAATGAGCAGTTCTTC	CASSLVGGPSYNEQFF
-	many	TRBV10-2	TRBJ1-5	TGCGCCAGCAGTGAGTCCGGACCCAATCAGCCCCAGCATTTT	CASSESGPNQPQHF
-	-	TRBV6-1	TRBJ2-7	TGTGCCAGCAGGGACAGAACCTACGAGCAGTACTTC	CASRDRTYEQYF
TRBD2	many	TRBV7-3	TRBJ2-1	TGTGCCAGCAGCTTAACGTCTAGCGGGAGCAGTGAGCAGTTCTTC	CASSLTSSGSSEQFF
TRBD1	-	TRBV27	TRBJ1-4	TGTGCCAGCAGCTCCGGACAGGGGGTAGGGAAACTGTTTTTT	CASSSGQGVGKLFF
-	-	TRBV18	TRBJ2-5	TGTGCCAGCTCACCAGGGGCAGGAAGCCACCAAGAGACCCAGTACTTC	CASSPGAGSHQETQYF
-	-	TRBV6-2/TRBV6-3	TRBJ2-7	TGTGCCAGCAGTTACACCGGGACTCGCTACGAGCAGTACTTC	CASSYTGTRYEQYF
-	many	TRBV9	TRBJ2-7	TGTGCCAGCAGCGCCGGAACAGAACCCTACGAGCAGTACTTC	CASSAGTEPYEQYF
-	few	TRBV10-3	TRBJ1-1	TGTGCCATCAGACCGACGACCCTCATGAACACTGAAGCTTTCTTT	CAIRPTTLMNTEAFF
TRBD2	many	TRBV20-1	TRBJ2-3	TGCAGTGCTAGAGACCCAGCGGGAGCGCGAGATACGCAGTATTTT	CSARDPAGARDTQYF
TRBD1	few	TRBV5-1	TRBJ2-3	TGCGCCAGCAGCCCGGCTACAGGGGTCTCCACAGATACGCAGTATTTT	CASSPATGVSTDTQYF
TRBD2	many	TRBV11-1	TRBJ2-3	TGTGCCAGCAGCTTAGCTGCGGGAGAGGATACGCAGTATTTT	CASSLAAGEDTQYF
TRBD1	many	TRBV27	TRBJ2-2	TGTGCCAGCAGTTTCGGACAGGGGGTGTCCGGGGAGCTGTTTTTT	CASSFGQGVSGELFF
TRBD1	-	TRBV18	TRBJ2-6	TGTGCCAGCTCACGATCCGGGACAGGGGGCCTTGGGGCCAACGTCCTGACTTTC	CASSRSGTGGLGANVLTF
-	few	TRBV20-1	TRBJ2-7	TGCAGTGCTAGTAGGCCAACTGGTTCCTACGAGCAGTACTTC	CSASRPTGSYEQYF
-	many	TRBV5-1	TRBJ2-3	TGCGCCAGCAGCTTGGGCGAAGGGGGAGATACGCAGTATTTT	CASSLGEGGDTQYF
TRBD1	-	TRBV9	TRBJ1-4	TGTGCCAGCAGCGCGACTCAGGGGGCTAATGAAAAACTGTTTTTT	CASSATQGANEKLFF
TRBD1	-	TRBV5-4	TRBJ2-3	TGTGCCAGCAGCTTGGAAGGGGCGACAGGGGGCAACACAGATACGCAGTATTTT	CASSLEGATGGNTDTQYF
-	few	TRBV13	TRBJ2-5	TGTGCCAGCAGTGATTCCCGGGGGCTTCAAGAGACCCAGTACTTC	CASSDSRGLQETQYF
TRBD2	many	TRBV2	TRBJ2-2	TGTGCCAGCACCGAGACTAGCGGGAGTGTTGGGGAGCTGTTTTTT	CASTETSGSVGELFF